The 20 T cell receptor beta chains below all came from one sample that was sequenced in a study of T cells in Graves' hyperthyroidism and ophthalmopathy. From RNA transcripts, TCR beta CDR3 regions were amplified. HTBI primers were employed in a first-round RT-PCR of the TCR CDR3. Each CDR3 protein gets one entry after TCRdb re-called the multiplex PCR reads with MiXCR. The repertoire holds hundreds of thousands of distinct CDR3 sequences, with approximately 23% as singletons. The sequenced material came from blood. These receptors originate from a man under 40 with Graves' ophthalmopathy.

The chain recombines TRBV29-1 with TRBJ1-3; D is possibly TRBD1 (6 bases). With 4 bases removed from V and 0 bases from J, the gap between germline ends came to 16 bases. Germline loops: CDR1 SQVTM, CDR2 ANQGSEA. The CDR3 consists of 16 residues. This CDR3 reads CSVGTGGPVSGNTIYF. The CDR3 bases are TGCAGCGTTGGTACTGGGGGCCCAGTCTCTGGAAACACCATATATTTT.

The chain carries TRBV27 and TRBJ2-2, with TRBD2 identical over 13 bases. With V trimmed by 10 bases and J by 3 bases, 14 bases remained unmatched. CDR3 length: 18 residues. Per the germline V gene, CDR1 is MNHEY and CDR2 is SMNVEV (reference sequence). The chain's CDR3 is CATKTLRLAGGDTGELFF. The CDR3 DNA reads TGTGCCACCAAAACGCTTCGACTAGCGGGAGGAGACACCGGGGAGCTGTTTTTT.

This clonotype showed up just a few times. The chain recombines TRBV29-1 with TRBJ2-1, with TRBD1 identical over 7 bases. V shed 4 bases, J shed 9 bases, and the junction held 9 bases outside the gene matches. This CDR3 has 13 amino acids. Germline loops: CDR1 SQVTM, CDR2 ANQGSEA. Written as DNA, the CDR3 is TGCAGCGTTGCTAGACAGGGCCGGAGTGAGCAGTTCTTC. Its translation: CSVARQGRSEQFF.

CDR3 DNA: TGTGCCAGCAAACAGGGGATGGCTAGCGGTTACAATGAGCAGTTCTTC. The encoded protein is CASKQGMASGYNEQFF. The genes are TRBV28 and TRBJ2-1; D may correspond to TRBD1 or TRBD2 (7 bases each). Trimming stripped 7 bases from V and 4 bases from J, with 20 bases between. Germline CDR1 is MDHEN and CDR2 is SYDVKM. This CDR3 is 16 amino acids long.

This clonotype was seen only a few times. The DNA is left out, because the CDR3 cannot be placed on it with certainty; the CDR3 is given as TCRdb lists it. The chain joins TRBV9 to TRBJ2-6; the listed D gene, TRBD1, was not tested against the DNA. The CDR3 adds up to 23 amino acids, both ends counted. Germline V gives CDR1 SGDLS, CDR2 YYNGEE. The CDR3 loop is CASSSPPGTQYFGLCSGANVLTF.

This clonotype has ten or more counts. This sequence joins TRBV27 and TRBJ2-3; 10 bases are a match to TRBD1. CDR3 size: 14 residues. Germline V gene sequence: CDR1 MNHEY, CDR2 SMNVEV (reference sequence). The ends lost 8 bases at V and 6 bases at J; junction bases unmatched: 8. CDR3 bases: TGTGCCAGCCGACGGGACAGGGGAACGGATACGCAGTATTTT. Its translation is CASRRDRGTDTQYF.

As for this clonotype: Since a much larger clone is just one base distant, this may be a read error. The genes are TRBV11-3 and TRBJ1-1, with unresolved D. This CDR3 is built from 12 residues. CDR1 and CDR2 from the germline V gene are SGHNT and YENEEA. CDR3 loop: CVSSRSHTEAFF. CDR3 nucleotides: TGTGTCAGCAGCCGTTCTCACACTGAAGCTTTCTTT.

This clonotype occurred a few times. This chain joins TRBV7-9 and TRBJ2-7, with D hard to call. The CDR3 runs to 13 residues. The V gene's germline CDR1 is SEHNR and CDR2 FQNEAQ (reference sequence). V lost 5 bases to trimming and J lost 2 bases, with 10 bases between them. The DNA for the CDR3 is TGTGCCAGCAGCGGAATACAACCCTACGAGCAGTACTTC. Encoded protein: CASSGIQPYEQYF.

V usage is TRBV6-2 or TRBV6-3 and J usage is TRBJ2-3, with 9 positions matching TRBD2. The CDR3 covers 15 residues. Germline CDR1 MNHEY, CDR2 SVGEGT. J lost 3 bases, V lost 2 bases, and 3 bases had no gene match. CDR3 bases: TGTGCCAGCAGTTACCTAAGCGGGAGGACAGATACGCAGTATTTT. It is translated as CASSYLSGRTDTQYF.

The chain employs TRBV27 and TRBJ2-1; weak D call: TRBD2 (5 bases). This CDR3 has 14 amino acids. In germline, CDR1 is MNHEY, CDR2 SMNVEV (reference sequence). The V end was cut by 5 bases, the J end by 7 bases, with 15 bases between. The CDR3 is CASSPSLTINEQFF. The CDR3, as DNA: TGTGCCAGCAGTCCTAGCCTTACGATTAATGAGCAGTTCTTC.

This clonotype appeared a few times. The rearrangement joins TRBV27 to TRBJ1-2; no reliable D call. CDR3 length equals 13 residues. The germline V gene has CDR1 MNHEY and CDR2 SMNVEV (reference sequence). V lost 5 bases and J lost 9, with 16 bases in between. This CDR3 is CASSPSGPARYTF. The CDR3 coding sequence is TGTGCCAGCAGTCCGTCGGGCCCCGCGCGCTACACCTTC.

V gene TRBV6-1 combines with J gene TRBJ2-3; D is unresolved. V lost 7 bases and J 2 bases, leaving 13 bases between the germline ends. Germline V gene sequence: CDR1 MNHNS, CDR2 SASEGT. The CDR3 contains 14 residues. In nucleotides, the CDR3 is TGTGCCAGCACCCTACACCCTGACACAGATACGCAGTATTTT. Amino acid sequence: CASTLHPDTDTQYF.

This chain links TRBV6-1 with TRBJ1-1; D is uncertain. Trimming pared 5 bases from V and 2 bases from J, leaving 12 bases between. This CDR3 has 14 residues. CDR1 and CDR2 from the germline V gene are MNHNS and SASEGT. CDR3 nucleotides: TGTGCCAGCAGTCTGATCCCGGGAAACACTGAAGCTTTCTTT. Its protein product is CASSLIPGNTEAFF.

The chain employs TRBV29-1 and TRBJ2-6, with 7 bases identical to TRBD1. The V gene end was trimmed by 0 bases and the J gene end by 1 base; junction bases not matched to a gene: 18. This CDR3 has 21 amino acids. CDR1 and CDR2 from the germline V gene are SQVTM and ANQGSEA. CDR3 loop: CSVEEFDRASVRASGANVLTF. CDR3 in DNA: TGCAGCGTTGAAGAGTTTGACAGGGCCTCGGTTCGGGCATCTGGGGCCAACGTCCTGACTTTC.

This clonotype came up a few times. The chain uses TRBV7-9 and TRBJ2-3; tentative D call: TRBD2 (6 bases). CDR3 length: 15 amino acids. Germline V gives CDR1 SEHNR, CDR2 FQNEAQ (reference sequence). The V gene lost 5 bases and the J gene lost 1 base, with 13 bases spanning the gap. The CDR3 loop is CASSRTGAGTDTQYF. As DNA, the CDR3 is TGTGCCAGCAGCCGAACGGGAGCTGGCACAGATACGCAGTATTTT.

There are many counts of this clonotype. The V call is TRBV5-1, the J call TRBJ1-6; D remains ambiguous. Germline V gives CDR1 SGHRS, CDR2 YFSETQ. This CDR3 contains 15 residues. Trimming took off 0 bases at V and 8 bases at J, with 12 bases between the two ends. The CDR3 protein is CASSLGRRAHSPLHF. The CDR3 region has the DNA TGCGCCAGCAGCTTGGGGAGAAGGGCTCATTCACCCCTCCACTTT.

The chain combines TRBV28 with TRBJ2-2; D is undetermined. CDR3 length: 12 residues. Trimming shortened V by 8 bases and J by 7 bases, and 11 bases separated the two germline ends. The V gene's germline CDR1 is MDHEN and CDR2 SYDVKM. The DNA for the CDR3 is TGTGCCAGCTTATGGCGAGGCGGGGAGCTGTTTTTT. The encoded protein is CASLWRGGELFF.

This clonotype was seen at least ten times. The chain combines TRBV3-1 with TRBJ1-5; D may be TRBD1 (5 bases). The germline V gene has CDR1 LGHDT and CDR2 YNNKEL (reference sequence). The germline V and J ends were trimmed by 5 bases and 3 bases, with 8 bases remaining between them. The CDR3 length is 13 residues. CDR3 amino acids: CASSGGANQPQHF. The CDR3 nucleotides read TGTGCCAGCAGCGGAGGGGCCAATCAGCCCCAGCATTTT.

This clonotype was found a few times. The V gene is TRBV6-1, the J gene TRBJ2-5; TRBD1 is a possible D gene (5 bases). The length of the CDR3 is 13 residues. Trimming removed 5 bases from V and 5 bases from J, with 12 bases in between. Germline CDR1 is MNHNS and CDR2 is SASEGT. The DNA for the CDR3 is TGTGCCAGCAGTTCAGGGTATTCGGAGACCCAGTACTTC. It specifies CASSSGYSETQYF.

The rearrangement joins TRBV4-1 to TRBJ2-7; no reliable D call. From germline, CDR1 is MGHRA and CDR2 YSYEKL. V was cut by 0 bases and J by 3 bases, with 6 bases left in between. CDR3 length: 13 amino acids. The CDR3 DNA reads as TGCGCCAGCAGCCAAGAAGGTCGCTACGAGCAGTACTTC. Translation: CASSQEGRYEQYF.